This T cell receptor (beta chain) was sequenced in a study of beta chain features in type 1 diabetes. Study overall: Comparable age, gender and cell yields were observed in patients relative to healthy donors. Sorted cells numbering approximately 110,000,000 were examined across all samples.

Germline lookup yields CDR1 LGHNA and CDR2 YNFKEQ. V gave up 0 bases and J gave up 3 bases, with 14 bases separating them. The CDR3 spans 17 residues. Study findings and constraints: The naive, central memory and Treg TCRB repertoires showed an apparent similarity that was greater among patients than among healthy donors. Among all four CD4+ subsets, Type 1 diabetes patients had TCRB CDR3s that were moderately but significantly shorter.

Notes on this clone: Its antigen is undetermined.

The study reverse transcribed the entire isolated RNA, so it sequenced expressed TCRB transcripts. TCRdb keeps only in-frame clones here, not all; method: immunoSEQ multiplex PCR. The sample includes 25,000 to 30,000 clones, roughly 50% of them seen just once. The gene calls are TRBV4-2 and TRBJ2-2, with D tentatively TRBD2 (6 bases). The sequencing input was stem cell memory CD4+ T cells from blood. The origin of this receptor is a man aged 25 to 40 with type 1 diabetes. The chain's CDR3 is CASSQDWIGSDTGELFF. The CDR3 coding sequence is TGTGCCAGCAGCCAAGATTGGATCGGGAGTGACACCGGGGAGCTGTTTTTT.